Included here is one T cell receptor beta chain sequence, with context. The sample belongs to a study of blood T cell repertoires in COVID-19. Study summary: The United States, Italy and Spain supplied acute and convalescent COVID-19 samples.

The germline CDR1 and CDR2 sequences are MNHEY and SMNVEV (reference sequence). The V and J ends lost 6 bases and 8 bases, in that order; junction bases with no gene match: 9. The CDR3 extends over 13 amino acids. Original analysis: Estimation of nucleated cell counts was performed using reference gene primer amplification. The data were produced by immunoSEQ multiplex PCR, yet TCRdb's version contains in-frame clones alone and is incomplete. V, J and clone size derive from that table, while D and trimming were established from the DNA sequence. The table has about 370,000 clones, around 87% seen once; the top ten hold roughly 6.8%.

V gene TRBV27 combines with J gene TRBJ1-2; 7 nucleotides match TRBD1. The sequence was collected from a man younger than 30 with active or convalescent COVID-19. Material: peripheral blood. This CDR3 is CASSIDRVAGYTF. DNA for the CDR3: TGTGCCAGCAGCATAGACAGGGTTGCAGGCTACACCTTC.